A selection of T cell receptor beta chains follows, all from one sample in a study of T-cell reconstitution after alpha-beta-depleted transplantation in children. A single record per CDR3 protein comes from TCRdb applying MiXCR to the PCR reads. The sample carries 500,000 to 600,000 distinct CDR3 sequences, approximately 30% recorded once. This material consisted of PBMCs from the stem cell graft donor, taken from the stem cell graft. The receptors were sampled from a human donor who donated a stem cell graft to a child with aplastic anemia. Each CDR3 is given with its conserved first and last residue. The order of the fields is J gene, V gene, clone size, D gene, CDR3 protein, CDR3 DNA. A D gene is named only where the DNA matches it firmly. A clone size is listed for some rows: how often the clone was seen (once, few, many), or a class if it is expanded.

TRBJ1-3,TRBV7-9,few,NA,CASSLSETGNTIYF,TGTGCCAGCAGCTTATCGGAAACTGGAAACACCATATATTTT
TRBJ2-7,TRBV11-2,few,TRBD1,CASSSGTVNYEQYF,TGTGCCAGCAGCTCCGGGACAGTAAATTACGAGCAGTACTTC
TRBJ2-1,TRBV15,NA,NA,CATSRDNTPPGGWGSYNEQFF,TGTGCCACCAGCAGAGATAACACGCCTCCGGGGGGCTGGGGATCCTACAATGAGCAGTTCTTC
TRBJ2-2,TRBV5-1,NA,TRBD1,CASSLGDRASPGELFF,TGCGCCAGCAGCTTGGGGGACAGGGCCTCACCCGGGGAGCTGTTTTTT
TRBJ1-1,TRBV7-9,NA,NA,CASRVLLQAFF,TGTGCCAGCAGGGTACTCCTACAAGCTTTCTTT
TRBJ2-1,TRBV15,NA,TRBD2,CATSTMGTSGASVEQFF,TGTGCCACCAGCACAATGGGGACTAGCGGGGCTTCGGTTGAGCAGTTCTTC
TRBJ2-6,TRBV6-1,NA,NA,CASRKVPGSGANVLTF,TGTGCCAGCAGAAAAGTCCCAGGGTCTGGGGCCAACGTCCTGACTTTC
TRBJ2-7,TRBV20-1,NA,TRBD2,CSARAFGAGGPLGSYEQYF,TGCAGTGCTAGAGCGTTCGGGGCGGGAGGTCCCCTCGGGTCCTACGAGCAGTACTTC
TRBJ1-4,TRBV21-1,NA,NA,CASSKGTGEEKLFF,TGTGCCAGCAGCAAAGGGACAGGGGAAGAAAAACTGTTTTTT
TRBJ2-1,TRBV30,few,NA,CAWKVPFYNEQFF,TGTGCCTGGAAAGTCCCGTTTTACAATGAGCAGTTCTTC
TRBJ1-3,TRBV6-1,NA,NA,CASSVPLTDPLVNTIYF,TGTGCCAGCAGTGTCCCGTTGACCGATCCTCTTGTGAACACCATATATTTT
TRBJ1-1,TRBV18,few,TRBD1,CASRRGGLTEAFF,TGTGCCAGCCGCCGAGGGGGCCTCACTGAAGCTTTCTTT
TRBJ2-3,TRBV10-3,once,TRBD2,CAISESIGSGVTDTQYF,TGTGCCATCAGTGAGTCGATCGGTAGCGGGGTCACAGATACGCAGTATTTT
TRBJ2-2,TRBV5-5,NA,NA,CASSFDFSGQGTGELFF,TGTGCCAGCAGCTTTGACTTCAGTGGGCAGGGCACCGGGGAGCTGTTTTTT
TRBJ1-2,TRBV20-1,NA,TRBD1,CSAVGQGGYGYTF,TGCAGTGCGGTCGGACAGGGAGGCTATGGCTACACCTTC
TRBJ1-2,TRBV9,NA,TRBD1,CASSTRRTGMDYGYTF,TGTGCCAGCAGCACCCGAAGGACAGGGATGGACTATGGCTACACCTTC
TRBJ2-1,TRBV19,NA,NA,CAKKDIPLYNEQFF,TGTGCCAAGAAGGACATCCCGCTTTACAATGAGCAGTTCTTC
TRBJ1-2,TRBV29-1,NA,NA,CSVEGREYTF,TGCAGCGTTGAGGGCAGGGAGTACACCTTC
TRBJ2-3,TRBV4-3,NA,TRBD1,CASRRQGVDTQYF,TGCGCCAGCCGCCGGCAGGGGGTCGATACGCAGTATTTT
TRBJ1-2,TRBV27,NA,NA,CASSFRTAPRGGYTF,TGTGCCAGCAGTTTCCGGACTGCCCCCCGCGGTGGCTACACCTTC
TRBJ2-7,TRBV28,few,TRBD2,CASLREIPYEQYF,TGTGCCAGCCTGCGGGAGATCCCTTACGAGCAGTACTTC
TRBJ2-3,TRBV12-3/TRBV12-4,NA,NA,CASRRTVTDTQYF,TGTGCCAGCAGGAGGACAGTGACAGATACGCAGTATTTT
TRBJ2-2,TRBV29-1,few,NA,CSVGGEWSGELFF,TGCAGCGTTGGGGGAGAGTGGAGCGGGGAGCTGTTTTTT
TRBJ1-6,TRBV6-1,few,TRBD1,CASSRSRDRGSWAPLHF,TGTGCCAGCAGTCGAAGCCGGGACAGGGGTTCGTGGGCACCCCTCCACTTT
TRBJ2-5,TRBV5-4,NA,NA,CASSFPRQETQYF,TGTGCCAGCAGCTTCCCACGCCAAGAGACCCAGTACTTC
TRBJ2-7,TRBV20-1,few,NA,CSSQMQGSSYEQYF,TGCAGTTCCCAAATGCAGGGGAGCTCCTACGAGCAGTACTTC
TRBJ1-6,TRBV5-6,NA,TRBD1,CASSAGQLNSPLHF,TGTGCCAGCAGCGCGGGACAGCTAAATTCACCCCTCCACTTT
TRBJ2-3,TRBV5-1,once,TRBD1,CASSIRTGSDTQYF,TGCGCCAGCAGCATACGGACAGGGTCAGATACGCAGTATTTT
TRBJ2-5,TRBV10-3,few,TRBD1,CAISDLRTGRETQYF,TGTGCCATCAGTGATCTTAGGACAGGAAGGGAGACCCAGTACTTC
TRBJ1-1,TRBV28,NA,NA,CATLGQIMNTEAFF,TGTGCCACCCTAGGACAGATCATGAACACTGAAGCTTTCTTT
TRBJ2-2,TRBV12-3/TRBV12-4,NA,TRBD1,CASSPTGATGELFF,TGTGCCAGCAGTCCCACAGGGGCCACCGGGGAGCTGTTTTTT
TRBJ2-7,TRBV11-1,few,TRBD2,CASSSQGSSGSLYEQYF,TGTGCCAGCAGCTCCCAGGGGTCTAGCGGGAGCCTTTACGAGCAGTACTTC
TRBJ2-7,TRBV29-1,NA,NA,CSVGDGYYEQYF,TGCAGCGTTGGGGACGGATACTACGAGCAGTACTTC
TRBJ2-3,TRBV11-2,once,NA,CASHGGSTDTQYF,TGTGCCAGCCACGGCGGATCTACAGATACGCAGTATTTT
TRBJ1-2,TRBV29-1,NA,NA,CSFRGGSGYTF,TGCAGCTTCCGAGGGGGGAGCGGCTACACCTTC
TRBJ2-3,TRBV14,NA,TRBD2,CASSQGPGLAATDTQYF,TGTGCCAGCAGCCAAGGTCCGGGACTAGCGGCCACAGATACGCAGTATTTT
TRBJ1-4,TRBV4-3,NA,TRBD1,CASSQDRPGQGEKLFF,TGCGCCAGCAGCCAAGATCGCCCGGGACAGGGTGAAAAACTGTTTTTT